Sequencing of this T cell receptor (beta chain) was carried out in a study of blood T cell repertoires in COVID-19 (dated by TCRdb to between 2020 and 2021). With respect to the entire study: Samples covering the acute and convalescent phases of COVID-19 were provided by collaborators in the United States, Italy and Spain. The material from the prospective study consisted of cDNA or gDNA derived from T cells, B-cell-depleted T cells, or PBMCs. The dataset comprised deeply sampled blood TCRbeta repertoires from subjects exposed to, actively infected with, or recovered from COVID-19. The repertoires were made available in a free public database intended to serve as a resource for research on the immune response to SARS-CoV-2. The samples were drawn from the first 160 participants of the ongoing ImmuneRACE study and from more than 1,000 subjects provided by 6 global collaborators. Nearly every sample came with metadata listing a de-identified subject ID, COVID-19 status, age in years and sex. Where available, HLA class I and class II types were obtained from metadata supplied by the sample provider rather than from assay-based typing.

V is pared back by 5 bases and J by 0 bases, with 10 bases lying between the germline termini. CDR1 and CDR2, looked up from the germline V gene, are SGHRS and YFSETQ. The CDR3 starts with the cysteine, ends with the phenylalanine, and has 14 residues. The DNA shown is the 42-base CDR3, in frame from base 1. Samples from volunteer blood donors who had recovered from COVID-19 were contributed by a second Seattle source. Each collaborating institution followed its own protocols to collect whole blood in K2EDTA tubes. For TCRbeta analysis, collaborator samples were shipped as frozen whole blood, as isolated PBMCs, or as DNA extracted from either sample type. Worth noting for this clone: Its specific antigen is unknown. No qualities accompany the bases; no much larger clone lies one base away.

TCRbeta CDR3 regions were amplified from genomic DNA by means of the immunoSEQ Assay, a bias-controlled multiplex PCR. The original pipeline was this. Within the assay, amplification of reference gene primers was used to estimate how many nucleated cells each sample contained. To quantify the absolute abundance of each unique TCRbeta CDR3 rearrangement, sequence reads were collapsed and filtered. For each sample, productive Simpson clonality was calculated as the square root of Simpson's diversity index across productive rearrangements. The table comes from immuneACCESS by way of TCRdb, which keeps in-frame sequences with V and J called. Part of the clones is missing from these tables; in studies checked, under half for an unresolved V gene and the rest for unknown reasons. V and J calls plus clone size are reproduced from that table; the DNA served to infer D and trimming. The sample profile shows some 270,000 clones; roughly nine tenths of them were found once. Together, the top ten hold 1.5% to 2% of the sample.

The study at large found these results: Clinical and demographic metadata were provided uncurated, with the amount varying by source and participant.

The rearrangement combines TRBV5-1 with TRBJ2-3; confidence is insufficient to name the D gene. Source material: peripheral blood. The TCR originated in a woman in her sixties who had recovered from COVID-19. The DNA sequence is given as TGCGCCAGCAGTCTGAGATCTAGCACAGATACGCAGTATTTT. Its translation is CASSLRSSTDTQYF.